The following is a T cell receptor (beta chain) sequence with its context. The specificity of this receptor is unknown. Qualities for individual bases were not recorded, and no much larger clone is one base off. CDR1 LNHDA and CDR2 SQIVND are derived from the germline V gene (reference sequence). The junction shows trimming of 0 bases on V and 8 bases on J, plus 13 bases between the germline ends. Counted from cysteine to phenylalanine, this CDR3 has 14 amino acids. CDR3 DNA only is kept here, 42 bases in frame from base 1. This sample was included in a study of control samples from healthy donors and cancer patients (dated by TCRdb to 2019 to 2021). Library preparation used the immunoSEQ multiplex PCR assay. TCRdb stores this immuneACCESS table with in-frame sequences only. Part of the clones is absent; in the studies checked, under half of the shortfall reflects unresolved V genes, and no reason is known for the rest. Here the sample has roughly 160,000 clones; 70% to 90% occur a single time. Of the sample, approximately 4.9% is held by the ten largest clones.

The receptor was derived from a woman in her 30s in good health. The sequence joins TRBV19 to TRBJ1-2, with a tentative D gene TRBD1 over 5 matching bases. Specimen: blood. CDR3 protein: CASSIDPVGGGYTF. The nucleotides are TGTGCCAGTAGTATAGATCCCGTTGGGGGAGGCTACACCTTC.